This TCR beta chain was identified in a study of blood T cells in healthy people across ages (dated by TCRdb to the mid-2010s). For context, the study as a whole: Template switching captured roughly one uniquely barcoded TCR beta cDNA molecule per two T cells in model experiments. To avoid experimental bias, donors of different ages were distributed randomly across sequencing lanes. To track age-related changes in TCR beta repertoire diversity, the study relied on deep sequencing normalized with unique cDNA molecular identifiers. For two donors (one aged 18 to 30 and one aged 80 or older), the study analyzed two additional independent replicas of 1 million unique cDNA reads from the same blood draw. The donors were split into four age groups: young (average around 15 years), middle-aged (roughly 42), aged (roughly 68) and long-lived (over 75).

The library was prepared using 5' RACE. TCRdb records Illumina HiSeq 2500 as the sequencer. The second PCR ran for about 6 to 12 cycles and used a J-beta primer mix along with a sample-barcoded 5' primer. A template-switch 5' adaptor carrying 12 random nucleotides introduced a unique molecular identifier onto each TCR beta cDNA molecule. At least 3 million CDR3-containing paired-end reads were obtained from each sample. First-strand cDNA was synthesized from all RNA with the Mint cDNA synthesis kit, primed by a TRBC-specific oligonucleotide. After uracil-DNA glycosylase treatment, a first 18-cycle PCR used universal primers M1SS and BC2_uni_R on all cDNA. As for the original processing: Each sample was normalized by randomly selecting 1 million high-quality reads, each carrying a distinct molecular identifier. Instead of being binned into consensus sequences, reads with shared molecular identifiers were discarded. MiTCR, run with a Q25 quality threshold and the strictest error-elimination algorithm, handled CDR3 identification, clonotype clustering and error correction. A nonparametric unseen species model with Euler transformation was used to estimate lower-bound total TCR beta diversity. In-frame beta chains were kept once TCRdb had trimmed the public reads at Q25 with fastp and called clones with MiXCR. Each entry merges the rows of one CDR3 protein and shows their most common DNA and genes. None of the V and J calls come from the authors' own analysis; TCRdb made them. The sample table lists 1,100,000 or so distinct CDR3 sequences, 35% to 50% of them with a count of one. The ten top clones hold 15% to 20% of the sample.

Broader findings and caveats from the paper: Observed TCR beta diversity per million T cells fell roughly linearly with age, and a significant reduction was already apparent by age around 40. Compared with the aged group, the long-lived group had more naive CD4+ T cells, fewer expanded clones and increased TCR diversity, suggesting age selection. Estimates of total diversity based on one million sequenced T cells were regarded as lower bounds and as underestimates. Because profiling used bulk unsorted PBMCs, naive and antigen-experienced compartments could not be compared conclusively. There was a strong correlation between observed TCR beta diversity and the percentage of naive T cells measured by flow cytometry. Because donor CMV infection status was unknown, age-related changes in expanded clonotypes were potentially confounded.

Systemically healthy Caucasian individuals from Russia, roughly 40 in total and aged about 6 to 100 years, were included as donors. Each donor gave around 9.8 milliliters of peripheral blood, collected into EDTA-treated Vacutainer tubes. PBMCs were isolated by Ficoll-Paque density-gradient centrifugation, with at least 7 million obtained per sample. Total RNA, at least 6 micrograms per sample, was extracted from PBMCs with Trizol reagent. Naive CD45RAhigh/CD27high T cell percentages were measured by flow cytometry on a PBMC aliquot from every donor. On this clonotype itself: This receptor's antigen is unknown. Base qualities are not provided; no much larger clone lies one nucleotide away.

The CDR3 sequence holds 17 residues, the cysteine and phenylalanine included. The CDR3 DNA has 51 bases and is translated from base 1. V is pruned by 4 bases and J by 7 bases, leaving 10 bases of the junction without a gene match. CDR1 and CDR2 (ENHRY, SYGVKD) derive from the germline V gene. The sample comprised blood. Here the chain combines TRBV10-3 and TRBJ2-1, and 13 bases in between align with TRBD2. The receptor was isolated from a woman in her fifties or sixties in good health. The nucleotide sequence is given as TGTGCCATCAGTGGGTGGGCACTAGCGGGAGGGTCGAATGAGCAGTTCTTC. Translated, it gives CAISGWALAGGSNEQFF.